Listed here are 10 T cell receptor beta chains from one sample, sequenced in a study of regulatory T cells in long-lasting Graves disease. Researchers made TCR beta libraries by using iRepertoire HTBI primers and running Arm-PCR on CDR3 regions. TCRdb ran MiXCR on the multiplex PCR reads and lists one entry per CDR3 protein. Of about 240,000 distinct CDR3 sequences in the sample, around 21% were seen once. Documented time point: newly diagnosed GD, antithyroid drugs for less than 3 months. RNA extracted from PBMCs served as the sequencing template. This sample comprised peripheral blood mononuclear cells (PBMCs), obtained at new diagnosis, from a patient treated with antithyroid drugs. These receptor sequences come from a female donor with Graves disease.

This chain connects TRBV2 to TRBJ1-1, with D unresolved. The CDR3 is made up of 14 amino acids. The germline CDR1 and CDR2 sequences are SNHLY and FYNNEI. The V and J ends lost 6 bases and 4 bases respectively, with 15 bases between them. The CDR3 here is CASRTNPEITEAFF. In DNA form, the CDR3 reads TGTGCCAGCAGAACCAACCCTGAGATCACTGAAGCTTTCTTT.

The V gene is TRBV11-2, the J gene TRBJ2-7; TRBD1 matches at 7 bases. This CDR3 is 13 amino acids long. CDR1 and CDR2 from the germline V gene are SGHAT and FQNNGV. J lost 5 bases, V lost 1 base, and 2 bases had no gene match. CDR3 in amino acids: CASSLGGQDEQYF. Here the CDR3 DNA reads TGTGCCAGCAGCTTAGGAGGACAGGACGAGCAGTACTTC.

This clonotype has a count of ten or more. The chain couples TRBV11-3 to TRBJ1-2; no clear D. This CDR3 contains 14 residues. Between the trimmed V and J ends, which lost 3 bases and 1 base, there was a span of 9 bases. Germline V gene lookup returns CDR1 SGHNT and CDR2 YENEEA. The CDR3 nucleotides are TGTGCCAGCAGCTTGGGGAGAATTAACTATGGCTACACCTTC. Protein product: CASSLGRINYGYTF.

This clonotype was observed at least ten times. The chain uses TRBV18 and TRBJ2-3; D call uncertain. V shed 2 bases and J shed 1 base, with 10 bases lying between them. CDR3 length: 15 amino acids. In germline, CDR1 is KGHSH, CDR2 LQKENI. This CDR3 is CASSPGLEGTDTQYF. CDR3 sequence (DNA): TGTGCCAGCTCACCAGGGCTTGAGGGCACAGATACGCAGTATTTT.

This clonotype was counted at least ten times. The CDR3 DNA sequence: TGCGCCAGCAGTGACGACAATGAGCAGTTCTTC. It encodes CASSDDNEQFF. This chain uses TRBV10-1 with TRBJ2-1; D remains unclear. CDR1 is WNHNN, CDR2 SYGVQD, per germline (reference sequence). V dropped 3 bases and J dropped 5 bases, with 2 bases sitting between them. CDR3 length: 11 amino acids.

The table lists this clonotype with many counts. This chain joins TRBV7-9 and TRBJ2-7, with 8 bases lining up with TRBD2. The CDR3 runs 14 residues. Germline assignment: CDR1 SEHNR and CDR2 FQNEAQ (reference sequence). The ends lost 6 bases at V and 5 bases at J; junction bases unmatched: 9. The CDR3 loop is CASSVAGGSHEQYF. For the CDR3, the DNA is TGTGCCAGCAGTGTGGCGGGAGGATCCCACGAGCAGTACTTC.

The chain carries TRBV6-2 or TRBV6-3 and TRBJ2-7, with no clear D. Between the trimmed V and J ends, which lost 4 bases and 1 base, there was a span of 8 bases. This CDR3 region has 13 residues. CDR1 and CDR2 from the germline V gene are MNHEY and SVGEGT. CDR3 nucleotides: TGTGCCAGCAGTTCTTTCGGATCCTACGAGCAGTACTTC. It specifies CASSSFGSYEQYF.

Ten or more counts support this clonotype. This sequence joins TRBV15 and TRBJ2-3, with a possible D match to TRBD1 (6 bases). The germline V gene encodes CDR1 LNHNV and CDR2 YYDKDF (reference sequence). The CDR3 is made up of 17 amino acids. V dropped 3 bases and J dropped 3 bases, with 19 bases sitting between them. The CDR3 DNA reads as TGTGCCACCAGCAGCCGCAGGCCAGGGGAGAGGACAGATACGCAGTATTTT. Its protein is CATSSRRPGERTDTQYF.

This chain connects TRBV7-3 to TRBJ2-1; 8 bases fit TRBD2. The CDR3 length is 16 residues. V shed 5 bases, J shed 7 bases, and the junction held 13 bases outside the gene matches. Germline CDR1 SGHTA, CDR2 FQGTGA. CDR3: CASSKGSGGLWNEQFF. In DNA form, the CDR3 reads TGTGCCAGCAGCAAAGGGTCGGGAGGGCTGTGGAATGAGCAGTTCTTC.

Comments on this clonotype: This may be a read error: a much more frequent sequence differs by one nucleotide. The J gene is TRBJ1-2, the V gene TRBV18; D possibly corresponds to TRBD1 (5 bases). The germline gives CDR1 KGHSH, CDR2 LQKENI. This CDR3 is 14 amino acids long. The CDR3 DNA reads as TGTGCCAGCGCACCTTCCGTTAGGGGTCGCGGCTACACCTTC. Translated, it gives CASAPSVRGRGYTF.